This T cell receptor (beta chain) emerged from a study of T cell responses to AZD1222 COVID-19 vaccine. Study results and caveats: Donors were mostly white British, more females; clonal diversity possibly underestimated. Spike-spanning, vaccine-associated CD4 TCRs were dominant at 160-218 and 743-854. The study found Spike-specific TCR breadth and depth rose after two AZD1222 doses. Repertoires in all cases were sampled only once the peak T cell response had passed.

Clones were read by immunoSEQ multiplex PCR, and TCRdb kept only the in-frame ones, dropping some. The sample lists roughly 77,000 clones, about nine tenths seen once, with about 3% in the top ten. The CDR3 contains 12 residues. From germline, CDR1 is SGHTA and CDR2 FQGNSA. The V and J ends lost 2 bases and 7 bases respectively, with 8 bases between them. On this clone: Its target is unknown.

The J gene is TRBJ1-2, the V gene TRBV7-2; D gene unclear. The sequencing used peripheral blood, collected 28 days after the second AZD1222 dose. The receptor's source is an adult who received the AZD1222 COVID-19 vaccine. This CDR3 reads CASSLRPVGYTF. The CDR3 DNA is TGTGCCAGCAGCTTACGTCCGGTTGGCTACACCTTC.